This record covers a single T cell receptor beta chain. The antigen is unknown. A read error may account for a junction end that differs from germline. CDR3 size: 13 residues. Germline assignment: CDR1 SGHRS and CDR2 YFSETQ. The data originate from a study of blood T cells in healthy people across ages. Study outcomes and limitations: Unknown donor CMV status possibly confounded expanded clonotype changes.

A second PCR of 7 to 11 cycles used a sample-barcoded 5' primer and a J-beta primer mix. TCRdb independently ran MiXCR on the 5' RACE reads; one entry per CDR3 protein. The data show about 760,000 distinct CDR3 sequences, with about 25% seen just once and 9% to 9.5% held by the top ten. They isolated at least 6 million PBMCs from each sample. These data were likewise used in another study, on T cells of mothers and their children. That report notes: Six children, together with their three healthy Caucasian mothers, made up the donors. Every mother supplied over 8 million TCR beta CDR3 reads and every child around 3 million.

The chain employs TRBV5-1 and TRBJ2-7, with a weak D call TRBD1 (5 bases). The sample was blood. The source of this sequence is a boy aged 10-17 years in good health. The CDR3 DNA follows: TGCGCCAGCAGCTTGGGACAGAGCTACGAGCGGTACTTC. The encoded protein is CASSLGQSYERYF. Drawing the rest from reference TRBV5-1 and TRBJ2-7, the complete variable domain is KAGVTQTPRYLIKTRGQQVTLSCSPISGHRSVSWYQQTPGQGLQFLFEYFSETQRNKGNFPGRFSGRQFSNSRSEMNVSTLELGDSALYLCASSLGQSYERYFGPGTRLTVT.